This TCR beta chain was captured in a study of blood T cell repertoires in COVID-19. Study summary: Italy, Spain and the United States were the sources of the convalescent and acute COVID-19 samples.

There are 15 residues in the CDR3. Germline values: CDR1 ENHRY, CDR2 SYGVKD. Unmatched junction bases numbered 7, after V lost 7 bases and J lost 5 bases. Generated by immunoSEQ multiplex PCR, the TCRdb table keeps only in-frame clones and is missing some. The data show about 150,000 clones, with roughly three quarters seen just once and around 4% held by the top ten. The receptor was derived from a man aged 55 to 70 with acute or convalescent COVID-19. Sequencing was carried out using peripheral blood. The rearrangement links TRBV10-3 to TRBJ2-7, with 14 bases aligning to TRBD2. CDR3 bases: TGTGCCATCAAAGGGACTAGCGGGAGTAACCACGAGCAGTACTTC. Its translation is CAIKGTSGSNHEQYF.